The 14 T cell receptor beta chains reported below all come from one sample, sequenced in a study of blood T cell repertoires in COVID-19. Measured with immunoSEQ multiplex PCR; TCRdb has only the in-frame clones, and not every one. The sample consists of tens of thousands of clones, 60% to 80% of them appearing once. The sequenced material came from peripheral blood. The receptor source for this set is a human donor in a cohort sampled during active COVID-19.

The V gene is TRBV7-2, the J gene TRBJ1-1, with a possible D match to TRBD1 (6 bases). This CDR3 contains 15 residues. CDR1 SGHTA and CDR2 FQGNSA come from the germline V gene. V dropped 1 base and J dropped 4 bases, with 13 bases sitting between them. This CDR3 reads CASSLGRGASTEAFF. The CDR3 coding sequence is TGTGCCAGCAGCTTAGGGCGGGGGGCTAGCACTGAAGCTTTCTTT. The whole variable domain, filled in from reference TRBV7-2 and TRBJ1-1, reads GAGVSQSPSNKVTEKGKDVELRCDPISGHTALYWYRQSLGQGLEFLIYFQGNSAPDKSGLPSDRFSAERTGGSVSTLTIQRTQQEDSAVYLCASSLGRGASTEAFFGQGTRLTVV.

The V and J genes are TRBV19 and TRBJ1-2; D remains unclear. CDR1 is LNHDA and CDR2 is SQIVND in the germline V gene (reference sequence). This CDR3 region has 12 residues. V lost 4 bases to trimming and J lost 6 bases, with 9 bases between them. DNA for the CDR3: TGTGCCAGTAGTAGGGCAGTTGATGGCTACACCTTC. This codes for CASSRAVDGYTF.

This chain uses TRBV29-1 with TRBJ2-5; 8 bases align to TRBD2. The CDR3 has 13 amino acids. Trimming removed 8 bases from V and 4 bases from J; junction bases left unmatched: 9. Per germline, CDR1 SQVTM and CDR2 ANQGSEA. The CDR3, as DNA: TGCAGCACCACGGGGGGGTGGCGAGAGACCCAGTACTTC. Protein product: CSTTGGWRETQYF.

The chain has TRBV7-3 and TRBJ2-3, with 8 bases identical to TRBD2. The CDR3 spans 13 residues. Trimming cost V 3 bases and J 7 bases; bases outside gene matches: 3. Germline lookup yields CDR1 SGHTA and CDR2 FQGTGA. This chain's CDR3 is CASSFASGYTQYF. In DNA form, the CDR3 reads TGTGCCAGCAGCTTTGCTAGCGGGTATACGCAGTATTTT.

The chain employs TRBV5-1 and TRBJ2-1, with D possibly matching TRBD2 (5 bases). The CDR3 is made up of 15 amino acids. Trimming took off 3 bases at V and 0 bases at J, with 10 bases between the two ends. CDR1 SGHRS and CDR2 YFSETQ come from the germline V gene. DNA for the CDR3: TGCGCCAGCAGCTCGGGTGGGAGCTCCTACAATGAGCAGTTCTTC. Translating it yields CASSSGGSSYNEQFF.

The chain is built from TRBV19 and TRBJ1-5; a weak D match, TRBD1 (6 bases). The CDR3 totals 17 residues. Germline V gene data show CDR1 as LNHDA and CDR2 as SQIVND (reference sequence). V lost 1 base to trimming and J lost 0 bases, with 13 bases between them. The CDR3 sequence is CASSIASGDYSNQPQHF. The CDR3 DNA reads TGTGCCAGTAGTATAGCCTCAGGGGACTATAGCAATCAGCCCCAGCATTTT.

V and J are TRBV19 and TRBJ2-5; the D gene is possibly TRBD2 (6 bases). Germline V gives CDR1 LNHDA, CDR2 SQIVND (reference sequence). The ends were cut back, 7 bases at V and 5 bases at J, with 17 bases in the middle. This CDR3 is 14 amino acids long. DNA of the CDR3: TGTGCCAGTATGGGACTCCTCGACGGGGAGACCCAGTACTTC. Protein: CASMGLLDGETQYF.

The CDR3, as DNA: TGCAGCGTCGGACAGGGGGCGTCCTACGAGCAGTACTTC. This translates into CSVGQGASYEQYF. The V gene is TRBV29-1, the J gene TRBJ2-7; 11 bases fit TRBD1. V was clipped by 6 bases and J by 1 base; unmatched bases: 2. CDR1 and CDR2 from the germline V gene are SQVTM and ANQGSEA. The CDR3 consists of 13 residues.

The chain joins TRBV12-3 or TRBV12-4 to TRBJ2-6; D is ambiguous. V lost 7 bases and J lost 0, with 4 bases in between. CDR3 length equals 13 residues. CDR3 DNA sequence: TGTGCCAGCACTCGCTCTGGGGCCAACGTCCTGACTTTC. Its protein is CASTRSGANVLTF.

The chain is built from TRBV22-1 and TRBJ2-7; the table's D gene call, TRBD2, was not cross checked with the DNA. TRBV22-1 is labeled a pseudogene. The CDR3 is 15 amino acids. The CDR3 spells CPGSAAGALTYEQYV. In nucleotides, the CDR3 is TGTCCTGGGAGCGCGGCGGGAGCCCTTACCTACGAGCAGTACGTC.

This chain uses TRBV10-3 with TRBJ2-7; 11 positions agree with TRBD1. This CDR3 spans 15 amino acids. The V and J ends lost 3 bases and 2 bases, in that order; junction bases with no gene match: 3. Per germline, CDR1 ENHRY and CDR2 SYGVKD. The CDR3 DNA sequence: TGTGCCATCAGTGAACCGGGACAGGGGGCCTACGAGCAGTACTTC. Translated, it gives CAISEPGQGAYEQYF.

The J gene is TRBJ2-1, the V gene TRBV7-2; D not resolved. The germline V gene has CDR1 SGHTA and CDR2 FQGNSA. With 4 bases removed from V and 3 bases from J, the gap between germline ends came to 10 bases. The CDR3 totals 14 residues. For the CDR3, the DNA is TGTGCCAGCAGCTCTAGACCCAACTACAATGAGCAGTTCTTC. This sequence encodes CASSSRPNYNEQFF.

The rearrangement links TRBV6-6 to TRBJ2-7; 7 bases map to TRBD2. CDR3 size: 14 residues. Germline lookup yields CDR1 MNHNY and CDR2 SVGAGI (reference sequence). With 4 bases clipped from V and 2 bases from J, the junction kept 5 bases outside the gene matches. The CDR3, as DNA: TGTGCCAGCAGTTGGGGAGGGTCCGCCTACGAGCAGTACGTC. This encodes CASSWGGSAYEQYV.

The CDR3 region has the DNA TGTGCCAGCAGCCCGGGAGACATTTTCACGGAGCCCCAGCATTTT. Its translation: CASSPGDIFTEPQHF. The chain is built from TRBV7-6 and TRBJ1-5; D gene unclear. Germline CDR1 SGHVS, CDR2 FNYEAQ. Trimming removed 5 bases from V and 8 bases from J, with 19 bases in between. The CDR3 length is 15 residues.